This is a list of T cell receptor beta chains from one sample in a study of cytomegalovirus exposure and HLA in healthy donors. The data were produced by immunoSEQ multiplex PCR, yet TCRdb's version contains in-frame clones alone and is incomplete. The sample holds tens of thousands of clones, about 82% seen once. The sequencing input was PBMCs. The source of these receptors is a young woman in good health and CMV-seronegative. The CDR3 runs from the conserved cysteine through the conserved F or W. The D gene is left open where the match is weak. Only part of the rows carry a size: once, few, many, or a class if the clone is expanded.

V,J,size,D,DNA,CDR3
TRBV6-4,TRBJ2-2,NA,TRBD2,TGTGCCAGCAGCATAGCGGGGGGCAACACCGGGGAGCTGTTTTTT,CASSIAGGNTGELFF
TRBV2,TRBJ1-2,NA,TRBD1,TGTGCCAGCAGTGAATTACTGGACAGGGTCTCCGGCTACACCTTC,CASSELLDRVSGYTF
TRBV28,TRBJ1-1,NA,NA,TGTGCCAGCAGTTTAGGAGCCGGAAACACTGAAGCTTTCTTT,CASSLGAGNTEAFF
TRBV2,TRBJ2-7,NA,TRBD2,TGTGCCAGCGGAGCGGGGTGGTCTTTGGAGCAGTACTTC,CASGAGWSLEQYF
TRBV9,TRBJ1-3,NA,NA,TGTGCCAGCAGCCCACTCTCAGGTTCCTCTGGAAACACCATATATTTT,CASSPLSGSSGNTIYF
TRBV27,TRBJ2-7,NA,TRBD2,TGTGCCAGCAGTTACGGACTAGCGGGTTACGCCTACGAGCAGTACTTC,CASSYGLAGYAYEQYF
TRBV2,TRBJ1-1,few,NA,TGTGCCAGCAGTGAAGCCCGGGGAAGGGCGAGGATGAACACTGAAGCTTTCTTT,CASSEARGRARMNTEAFF
TRBV28,TRBJ2-2,NA,TRBD1,TGTGCCAGCAGTGACAGGGACCACCGGGAGCTGTTTTTT,CASSDRDHRELFF
TRBV29-1,TRBJ1-1,NA,NA,TGCAGCGTTTTCCGCGAGACAAGGAACACTGAAGCTTTCTTT,CSVFRETRNTEAFF
TRBV18,TRBJ2-5,NA,TRBD2,TGTGCCAGCTCACCTCAAGGACTAGAGGGGGAGACCCAGTACTTC,CASSPQGLEGETQYF
TRBV7-2,TRBJ2-5,NA,TRBD1,TGTGCCAGCAGCTTATGGACAGGGTGGCAAGAGACCCAGTACTTC,CASSLWTGWQETQYF
TRBV5-1,TRBJ2-3,NA,NA,TGCGCCAGCAGCTTGGGACCGGTAGCGGCAGATACGCAGTATTTT,CASSLGPVAADTQYF
TRBV11-3,TRBJ2-3,NA,NA,TGTGCCAGCAGCTTAGATCAGTTGGCAGATACGCAGTATTTT,CASSLDQLADTQYF
TRBV5-5,TRBJ2-7,NA,TRBD1,TGTGCCAGCAGCCATTTAAGGGGGCAAGGCGAGCAGTACTTC,CASSHLRGQGEQYF
TRBV6-1,TRBJ1-6,NA,NA,TGTGCCAGCAGTGAAGTCGGTACCTTTAGCTCCTATAATTCACCCCTCCACTTT,CASSEVGTFSSYNSPLHF
TRBV18,TRBJ1-1,NA,NA,TGTGCCAGCTCACCATCGAGGGGGGGCCTGGTAACTGAAGCTTTCTTT,CASSPSRGGLVTEAFF
TRBV7-6,TRBJ2-7,NA,NA,TGTGCCAGCAGCTTAGGAGGCCCGGGGGAGCAGTACTTC,CASSLGGPGEQYF
TRBV19,TRBJ2-7,NA,NA,TGTGCCAGTAACTCCGGGAGAGGACCCTACGAGCAGTACTTC,CASNSGRGPYEQYF
TRBV5-1,TRBJ1-2,NA,TRBD1,TGCGCCAGCAGCTTGGTACAGGGGGATGGCTACACCTTC,CASSLVQGDGYTF
TRBV11-2,TRBJ2-2,NA,NA,TGTGCCAGCAGCTTAATTATGCAGGGGACGAACACCGGGGAGCTGTTTTTT,CASSLIMQGTNTGELFF
TRBV5-1,TRBJ1-2,NA,TRBD1,TGCGCCAGCAGCTCTACAGGGGGGAACTATGGCTACACCTTC,CASSSTGGNYGYTF
TRBV2,TRBJ1-2,once,TRBD1,TGTGCCAGCAGCGACCTACCTGACAGGGTCTATGGCTACACCTTC,CASSDLPDRVYGYTF
TRBV9,TRBJ1-1,NA,NA,TGTGCCAGCAGCGTAGAGGCAGGGCTAGGGTACACTGAAGCTTTCTTT,CASSVEAGLGYTEAFF
TRBV27,TRBJ2-3,NA,TRBD2,TGTGCCAGCAGCCGACTAGCGGGGGTCCCGGATACGCAGTATTTT,CASSRLAGVPDTQYF
TRBV10-1,TRBJ2-1,NA,NA,TGCGCCAGCAGTGAGATTGGGGGCACCTACAATGAGCAGTTCTTC,CASSEIGGTYNEQFF
TRBV2,TRBJ2-7,NA,TRBD1,TGTGCCAGCAGCCTAAGGACAGGGCTTACGAGGGAGCAGTACTTC,CASSLRTGLTREQYF
TRBV6-5,TRBJ2-7,once,TRBD1,TGTGCCAGCATCAAATCCAGTACAGGGGGATACGAGCAGTACTTC,CASIKSSTGGYEQYF
TRBV7-9,TRBJ1-5,NA,TRBD1,TGTTCCAGCAGCTCATCCGGACAGGGCCCCAATCAGCCCCAGCATTTT,CSSSSSGQGPNQPQHF
TRBV5-1,TRBJ1-6,NA,NA,TGCGCCAGCAGCCGCACAATAGCGCAGAGCTCCTATAATTCACCCCTCCACTTT,CASSRTIAQSSYNSPLHF
TRBV11-1,TRBJ1-1,NA,TRBD1,TGTGCCAGCAGCCGACAGGGAAATCTGGACACTGAAGCTTTCTTT,CASSRQGNLDTEAFF
TRBV11-3,TRBJ2-2,once,TRBD1,TGTGCCAGCAGCTTGGTCGGGACAGGGAAAGGCGGGGAGCTGTTTTTT,CASSLVGTGKGGELFF
TRBV4-1,TRBJ2-5,NA,TRBD1,TGCGCCAGCAGACGACAGGGGCAAGAGACCCAGTACTTC,CASRRQGQETQYF
TRBV18,TRBJ1-4,few,TRBD1,TGTGCCAGCTCACCACGTATCGGGGGCGTGACAGGGTATAAAGAAAAACTGTTTTTT,CASSPRIGGVTGYKEKLFF
TRBV4-1,TRBJ2-3,NA,TRBD2,TGCGCCAGCCGACGGTCTGGCGGGGGGGCTGGGGATACGCAGTATTTT,CASRRSGGGAGDTQYF
TRBV7-2,TRBJ1-2,NA,NA,TGTGCCAGCAGCTTAGAAACCGGTAACTATGGCTACACCTTC,CASSLETGNYGYTF
TRBV9,TRBJ1-3,once,NA,TGTGCCAGCAGCGTAGAAATGGTGGGCATCTCTGGAAACACCATATATTTT,CASSVEMVGISGNTIYF
TRBV4-2,TRBJ1-2,NA,TRBD1,TGTGCCAGCAGCCAGGCCTCCCCCGGACAGGGGTACACCTTC,CASSQASPGQGYTF
TRBV11-2,TRBJ2-3,NA,NA,TGTGCCAGCAGCTTGTACAGATCTAGCACAGATACGCAGTATTTT,CASSLYRSSTDTQYF
TRBV27,TRBJ1-1,once,TRBD1,TGTGCCAGCAGTCCATTGGGGTTCCCGGGACAGGGGAGGACTGAAGCTTTCTTT,CASSPLGFPGQGRTEAFF
TRBV18,TRBJ1-1,NA,NA,TGTGCCAGCTCACCACGGGAGGGCGAGAACACTGAAGCTTTCTTT,CASSPREGENTEAFF
TRBV28,TRBJ2-7,NA,TRBD1,TGTGCCAGCAGTGCGCCCGGACAGGGAGCTTACGAGCAGTACTTC,CASSAPGQGAYEQYF
TRBV27,TRBJ2-5,NA,NA,TGTGCCAGCAGTTTGCTGGGAGTGGGAGAGACCCAGTACTTC,CASSLLGVGETQYF
TRBV2,TRBJ1-2,NA,NA,TGTGCCAGCAAATCAGGGGAACACTATGGCTACACCTTC,CASKSGEHYGYTF
TRBV19,TRBJ1-4,few,TRBD1,TGTGCCAGTAGGACCACAGGGGATGAAAAACTGTTTTTT,CASRTTGDEKLFF
TRBV7-6,TRBJ2-3,NA,NA,TGTGCCAGCAGCCCCAGTGGGGCTTCCACAGATACGCAGTATTTT,CASSPSGASTDTQYF
TRBV19,TRBJ1-1,once,NA,TGTGCCAGTAGTTTGCAGGGGCCGAACACTGAAGCTTTCTTT,CASSLQGPNTEAFF
TRBV6-5,TRBJ2-7,NA,TRBD1,TGTGCCAGCGGGAAGGGGACAGGGTACTACGAGCAGTACTTC,CASGKGTGYYEQYF
TRBV10-1,TRBJ1-1,NA,NA,TGCGCCAGCAGTGAGGACAGCGAAACTCAAGCTTTCTTT,CASSEDSETQAFF
TRBV19,TRBJ2-3,NA,TRBD2,TGTGCCAGTAGGTCGGGGGGGGGCACAGATACGCAGTATTTT,CASRSGGGTDTQYF
TRBV19,TRBJ1-2,NA,NA,TGTGCCACCTCGGTGGGCCCGACAGCTAACTATGGCTACACCTTC,CATSVGPTANYGYTF
TRBV23-1,TRBJ2-7,NA,NA,TGCGCCAGCAGTCAATCGAAGGCAGGAGGTTCCTACGAGCAGTACTTC,CASSQSKAGGSYEQYF
TRBV4-2,TRBJ1-2,few,NA,TGTGCCAGCAGCTCGGCCGGGGGAGTAGGCTATGGCTACACCTTC,CASSSAGGVGYGYTF